Presented here are 27 T cell receptor beta chains from one specimen sequenced in a study of T cells in Graves' hyperthyroidism and ophthalmopathy (dated 2019 in TCRdb). The library was produced with multiplex PCR. TCRdb shows the sequencer as Illumina HiSeq 2000. The TCR beta CDR3 regions were amplified from RNA transcripts. The first round of RT-PCR for the TCR CDR3 was performed with the HTBI primer set and the Qiagen OneStep RT-PCR kit. TCRdb itself trimmed the public reads at Q25 with fastp, ran MiXCR and retained productive beta chains. Merged by CDR3 protein, the rows form single entries marked with the most common genes and DNA. The sample includes 700,000 or so distinct CDR3 sequences, with 15% to 20% observed a single time. The ten largest clonotypes hold around 7.7% of the sample. The material sequenced was blood. The receptors stem from a man between 18 and 35 years old with Graves' hyperthyroidism.

CDR3 coding DNA: TGTGCCAACCAAGTAGGATGGGTAGGGGAGACCCAGTACTTC. It specifies CANQVGWVGETQYF. The rearrangement joins TRBV28 to TRBJ2-5; D not certain. The CDR3 loop spans 14 amino acids. CDR1 and CDR2 (germline): MDHEN, SYDVKM. V dropped 10 bases and J dropped 5 bases, with 20 bases sitting between them.

The chain is built from TRBV15 and TRBJ2-4, with no clear D. CDR3 size: 13 residues. Germline CDR1 and CDR2: LNHNV and YYDKDF (reference sequence). V was shortened by 1 base and J by 5 bases, with 6 bases between the two germline ends. This chain's CDR3 is CATSRVVENIQYF. CDR3 coding DNA: TGTGCCACCAGCAGAGTAGTAGAAAACATTCAGTACTTC.

This chain links TRBV19 with TRBJ2-7; no clear D gene. V was trimmed by 0 bases and J by 0 bases, leaving 18 bases between them. CDR1 is LNHDA, CDR2 SQIVND, per germline (reference sequence). This CDR3 contains 18 residues. In DNA form, the CDR3 reads TGTGCCAGTAGTATAGATCTTATTACGGATTACTCCTCCTACGAGCAGTACTTC. Protein product: CASSIDLITDYSSYEQYF.

This clonotype was observed a few times. Just one base apart from a much larger clone, this may be a read error. The chain is built from TRBV28 and TRBJ2-7; maybe TRBD1 (6 bases). V was clipped by 5 bases and J by 5 bases, with 13 bases between them. CDR1 and CDR2 from the germline V gene are MDHEN and SYDVKM. This CDR3 comprises 13 residues. The CDR3 loop reads CASSDGGYDEQYF. In nucleotides, the CDR3 is TGTGCCAGCAGTGATGGGGGCTATGACGAGCAGTACTTC.

This clonotype was recorded a few times. The V gene is TRBV27, the J gene TRBJ2-2; a weak D match, TRBD1 (6 bases). Per germline, CDR1 MNHEY and CDR2 SMNVEV (reference sequence). V lost 0 bases and J 8 bases, leaving 10 bases between the germline ends. The CDR3 is 14 residues long. The CDR3 loop reads CASSLSGAAGELFF. In DNA form, the CDR3 reads TGTGCCAGCAGTTTATCGGGGGCAGCAGGGGAGCTGTTTTTT.

The chain is built from TRBV27 and TRBJ1-1; D not certain. The CDR3 has 13 amino acids. V lost 5 bases and J lost 1, with 8 bases in between. The germline V gene encodes CDR1 MNHEY and CDR2 SMNVEV (reference sequence). The chain's CDR3 is CASSRRENTEAFF. The CDR3, as DNA: TGTGCCAGCAGTAGGCGGGAGAACACTGAAGCTTTCTTT.

The rearrangement links TRBV20-1 to TRBJ2-2; possibly TRBD1 for D (6 bases). Germline CDR1 reads DFQATT; CDR2 reads SNEGSKA (reference sequence). The V gene lost 4 bases and the J gene lost 3 bases, with 12 bases spanning the gap. This CDR3 has 14 amino acids. CDR3 in DNA: TGCAGTGCTATTCGGCAGGGGTACACCGGGGAGCTGTTTTTT. It yields the protein CSAIRQGYTGELFF.

Only a few counts were recorded for this clonotype. V and J are TRBV12-3 or TRBV12-4 and TRBJ2-4; no firm D call. Trimming removed 1 base from V and 2 bases from J, with 6 bases in between. The CDR3 runs to 14 residues. The CDR3 DNA sequence: TGTGCCAGCAGTTTAGTGGGTTCCAAAAACATTCAGTACTTC. Translated, it gives CASSLVGSKNIQYF.

A few counts support this clonotype. The V and J genes are TRBV5-4 and TRBJ2-3; 11 positions agree with TRBD2. The ends lost 4 bases at V and 6 bases at J; junction bases unmatched: 7. The CDR3 runs 15 residues. Germline-derived CDR1 and CDR2 are SGHNT and YYREEE (reference sequence). CDR3 residues: CASSPLAGVGDTQYF. For the CDR3, the DNA is TGTGCCAGCAGCCCACTAGCGGGAGTAGGGGATACGCAGTATTTT.

This clonotype was picked up a small number of times. CDR3: CASSYSSREGNEQFF. CDR3 sequence (DNA): TGTGCCAGCAGTTACTCTTCCCGGGAGGGCAATGAGCAGTTCTTC. The V and J genes are TRBV6-5 and TRBJ2-1; TRBD2 aligns across 8 bases. Trimming took 0 bases from V and 6 from J; bases not matched to a gene: 4. This CDR3 has 15 amino acids. Looked up from germline, CDR1 is MNHEY and CDR2 is SVGAGI.

This clonotype was detected only a few times. CDR3 coding DNA: TGTGCCAGCAGCCAGGGCTTCCTAGCGGGAGGGCCCTATGAGCAGTTCTTC. This encodes CASSQGFLAGGPYEQFF. This chain connects TRBV3-1 to TRBJ2-1; 12 bases line up with TRBD2. CDR3 length equals 17 residues. Germline V gene lookup returns CDR1 LGHDT and CDR2 YNNKEL (reference sequence). The V gene end was trimmed by 3 bases and the J gene end by 8 bases; junction bases not matched to a gene: 11.

Turning to this clonotype: With a much larger clone just one base away, this may be a read error. V is TRBV30 and J is TRBJ2-1; possible D gene TRBD2, 6 bases. The CDR3 consists of 14 residues. Germline V CDR1 and CDR2: GTSNPN, SVGIG (reference sequence). Here the CDR3 DNA reads TGTGCCTGCAGTGGATGGAGGGTCAACAATGAGCAGTTCTTC. Its translation: CACSGWRVNNEQFF.

This clonotype occurred many times. The chain carries TRBV7-8 and TRBJ1-1; weak D call: TRBD1 (6 bases). Germline CDR1 reads SGHVS; CDR2 reads FQNEAQ. V was trimmed by 6 bases and J by 3 bases, leaving 11 bases between them. The CDR3 runs to 13 residues. The CDR3 DNA is TGTGCCAGCAGTTTACAGGGCGACACTGAAGCTTTCTTT. Its protein is CASSLQGDTEAFF.

The rearrangement joins TRBV5-4 to TRBJ2-7; 11 nucleotides align to TRBD2. Germline V CDR1 and CDR2: SGHNT, YYREEE (reference sequence). V dropped 4 bases and J dropped 0; count of bases not matched to a gene: 6. There are 16 residues in the CDR3. The CDR3 sequence is CASSAGLAGASYEQYF. The CDR3 DNA sequence: TGTGCCAGCAGCGCCGGACTAGCGGGTGCCTCCTACGAGCAGTACTTC.

This clonotype has at least ten counts. V usage is TRBV28 and J usage is TRBJ2-1, with 7 bases matching TRBD2. This CDR3 has 19 amino acids. J lost 0 bases, V lost 5 bases, and 16 bases had no gene match. Per the germline V gene, CDR1 is MDHEN and CDR2 is SYDVKM. CDR3 residues: CASSQKWQLAESSYNEQFF. The CDR3 DNA follows: TGTGCCAGCAGTCAAAAGTGGCAGCTAGCGGAGAGCTCCTACAATGAGCAGTTCTTC. Using reference TRBV28 and TRBJ2-1 for the parts outside the CDR3, the full variable domain is DVKVTQSSRYLVKRTGEKVFLECVQDMDHENMFWYRQDPGLGLRLIYFSYDVKMKEKGDIPEGYSVSREKKERFSLILESASTNQTSMYLCASSQKWQLAESSYNEQFFGPGTRLTVL.

Ten or more counts support this clonotype. The chain joins TRBV6-1 to TRBJ2-1; D gene ambiguous. V was cut by 8 bases and J by 2 bases, with 19 bases left in between. The germline V gene encodes CDR1 MNHNS and CDR2 SASEGT. The CDR3 is 16 amino acids. Here the CDR3 DNA reads TGTGCCAGCCTCCGTATGAAAGGCGTCGCCTACAATGAGCAGTTCTTC. Protein: CASLRMKGVAYNEQFF.

This clonotype has a count of ten or more. V and J are TRBV10-3 and TRBJ2-3; 7 nucleotides line up with TRBD2. J was trimmed by 1 base and V by 0 bases; bases with no gene match: 4. Germline CDR1 ENHRY, CDR2 SYGVKD. There are 16 residues in the CDR3. The CDR3 DNA reads as TGTGCCATCAGTGAGTCCGGGACTAAGGGCACAGATACGCAGTATTTT. This gives the protein CAISESGTKGTDTQYF.

This clonotype was detected ten times or more. The chain combines TRBV20-1 with TRBJ2-2, with a possible D match to TRBD1 (5 bases). The CDR3 covers 12 residues. V dropped 3 bases and J dropped 6 bases, with 8 bases sitting between them. Looked up from germline, CDR1 is DFQATT and CDR2 is SNEGSKA (reference sequence). The CDR3 DNA reads as TGCAGTGCTAGCAGGGATTCCGGGGAGCTGTTTTTT. Its translation is CSASRDSGELFF.

The rearrangement links TRBV19 to TRBJ1-1; the match to TRBD1 covers 8 bases. J was trimmed by 8 bases and V by 6 bases; bases with no gene match: 11. CDR1 and CDR2 from the germline V gene are LNHDA and SQIVND (reference sequence). The CDR3 length is 14 residues. In DNA form, the CDR3 reads TGTGCCAGTAGCCCCGACACAGGGGGATCCGAAGCTTTCTTT. Its protein product is CASSPDTGGSEAFF.

This clonotype came up many times. A read error is possible here, since a much larger clone lies one base away. The CDR3 DNA is TGTGCCCGGAGTGTGGGCGGGAATCAGCCCCAGCATTTT. Encoded protein: CARSVGGNQPQHF. The chain recombines TRBV30 with TRBJ1-5; no firm D call. CDR1 and CDR2 (germline): GTSNPN, SVGIG (reference sequence). The length of the CDR3 is 13 residues.

Only a few counts were recorded for this clonotype. An end of the junction differs from the germline gene, which may be a read error. The chain recombines TRBV6-2 or TRBV6-3 with TRBJ1-1; 7 nucleotides agree with TRBD1. The germline gives CDR1 MNHEY, CDR2 SVGEGT. CDR3 length equals 13 residues. The CDR3 nucleotides read TGTACCAGCAGGGACAGCGAGGACCCTGAAGCTTTCTTT. It translates to CTSRDSEDPEAFF.

At least ten counts were recorded for this clonotype. The chain employs TRBV20-1 and TRBJ2-1, with 7 bases lining up with TRBD2. The CDR3 is 14 residues long. After removal of 0 bases from V and 5 bases from J, the junction contained 4 bases not matched to a gene. The V gene's germline CDR1 is DFQATT and CDR2 SNEGSKA (reference sequence). The CDR3 loop is CSARESSGHNEQFF. CDR3 coding DNA: TGCAGTGCTAGAGAGTCTAGCGGACACAATGAGCAGTTCTTC.

This clonotype occurred many times. The chain carries TRBV18 and TRBJ1-5; D unresolved. V dropped 6 bases and J dropped 0 bases, with 6 bases sitting between them. In germline, CDR1 is KGHSH, CDR2 LQKENI. The CDR3 totals 13 residues. The CDR3 DNA follows: TGTGCCAGCTCGGTGTATAGCAATCAGCCCCAGCATTTT. It translates to CASSVYSNQPQHF. Variable domain in full (rest from reference TRBV18 and TRBJ1-5): NAGVMQNPRHLVRRRGQEARLRCSPMKGHSHVYWYRQLPEEGLKFMVYLQKENIIDESGMPKERFSAEFPKEGPSILRIQQVVRGDSAAYFCASSVYSNQPQHFGDGTRLSIL.

This clonotype was seen ten or more times. This chain links TRBV5-1 with TRBJ2-7; D perhaps matches TRBD1 (6 bases). There are 13 residues in the CDR3. V shed 0 bases and J shed 3 bases, with 7 bases lying between them. Germline CDR1 SGHRS, CDR2 YFSETQ. CDR3: CASSLDRVYEQYF. The DNA for the CDR3 is TGCGCCAGCAGCTTGGACAGGGTCTACGAGCAGTACTTC.

This clonotype occurred many times. The rearrangement links TRBV7-3 to TRBJ2-1; 7 bases align to TRBD2. V was clipped by 2 bases and J by 8 bases; unmatched bases: 12. Germline V gene lookup returns CDR1 SGHTA and CDR2 FQGTGA. This CDR3 is 16 amino acids long. This CDR3 reads CASSLLAGTRPDEQFF. In DNA form, the CDR3 reads TGTGCCAGCAGCTTATTAGCGGGTACACGCCCGGATGAGCAGTTCTTC.

This clonotype was seen ten or more times. The rearrangement joins TRBV13 to TRBJ2-7, with 7 nucleotides matching TRBD2. Trimming at V came to 3 bases and at J to 6 bases, leaving 8 bases not matched to a gene. Germline V gives CDR1 PRHDT, CDR2 FYEKMQ (reference sequence). The CDR3 totals 14 residues. The CDR3 sequence: CASSLGSGRPEQYF. For the CDR3, the DNA is TGTGCCAGCAGCTTGGGTAGCGGGCGGCCCGAGCAGTACTTC.

J is TRBJ2-5 and V is TRBV28; TRBD2 matches at 7 bases. The CDR3 spans 15 residues. J was trimmed by 5 bases and V by 8 bases; bases with no gene match: 14. The germline V gene has CDR1 MDHEN and CDR2 SYDVKM. The CDR3 bases are TGTGCCAGCGGATCATGGCGGGAGCAGGATGAGACCCAGTACTTC. It specifies CASGSWREQDETQYF.